This T cell receptor (beta chain) was recovered during a study of blood T cell repertoires in COVID-19. About the research overall: COVID-19 samples collected from the United States, Italy and Spain covered acute and convalescent phases. Sources were T cells, B-cell-depleted T cells, or PBMCs; the material itself was cDNA or gDNA.

Source study methods: Counts of nucleated cells, estimated from reference gene primer amplification, were obtained. The repertoire was sequenced with immunoSEQ multiplex PCR; TCRdb's copy has only in-frame clones and lacks some. V and J calls and clone size are given by that table; D and trimming were obtained from the DNA. The sample holds some 200,000 clones, about 90% seen once. This CDR3 spans 15 amino acids. V was shortened by 0 bases and J by 1 base, with 10 bases between the two germline ends. In germline, CDR1 is SGHRS, CDR2 YFSETQ. The TCR comes from a woman aged 45-65 years with acute or convalescent COVID-19. J is TRBJ1-1 and V is TRBV5-1, with D possibly being TRBD1 (6 bases). Sequences were obtained from peripheral blood. In nucleotides, the CDR3 is TGCGCCAGCAGCTTGGCGGACAGTTCGAACACTGAAGCTTTCTTT. Translation: CASSLADSSNTEAFF. Combining the CDR3 with reference TRBV5-1 and TRBJ1-1 gives the whole variable domain KAGVTQTPRYLIKTRGQQVTLSCSPISGHRSVSWYQQTPGQGLQFLFEYFSETQRNKGNFPGRFSGRQFSNSRSEMNVSTLELGDSALYLCASSLADSSNTEAFFGQGTRLTVV.